This passage covers 8 T cell receptor beta chains from one sample sequenced in a study of technical replicates of blood from a handful of donors. Measured with immunoSEQ multiplex PCR; TCRdb has only the in-frame clones, and not every one. The sample lists some 15,000 clones, 70% to 85% occurring once. Material: PBMCs. These receptors were obtained from a human donor in good health. Some clones in this sample may be carry-over from other donors' samples.

This chain connects TRBV4-2 to TRBJ2-7; no reliable D call. The germline V gene encodes CDR1 LGHNA and CDR2 YNFKEQ. The CDR3 runs 13 residues. Trimming left V 4 bases short and J 1 base short, with 8 bases between. The CDR3 nucleotides read TGTGCCAGCAGCCCGAGCGCGTCCTACGAGCAGTACTTC. Encoded protein: CASSPSASYEQYF.

This clone was detected only a few times. V is TRBV13 and J is TRBJ1-1, with 12 bases identical to TRBD1. The CDR3 covers 17 residues. The germline gives CDR1 PRHDT, CDR2 FYEKMQ (reference sequence). J gave up 0 bases and V 6 bases, and 8 bases lay outside the gene matches. The CDR3 region has the DNA TGTGCCAGCAGGGCCGGGACAGGGGGCTCTTTGAACACTGAAGCTTTCTTT. It is translated as CASRAGTGGSLNTEAFF.

The chain is built from TRBV4-3 and TRBJ2-7; a possible D gene is TRBD2 (5 bases). The CDR3 totals 15 residues. The V gene lost 0 bases and the J gene lost 3 bases, with 12 bases spanning the gap. The V gene's germline CDR1 is LGHNA and CDR2 YSLEER. The CDR3 reads CASSQDITGNYEQYF. The CDR3 bases are TGCGCCAGCAGCCAAGATATTACGGGAAACTACGAGCAGTACTTC.

The chain combines TRBV2 with TRBJ1-5; D not resolved. Germline values: CDR1 SNHLY, CDR2 FYNNEI. This CDR3 has 13 amino acids. Trimming cost V 4 bases and J 3 bases, with 7 bases left between them. CDR3: CASSGEINQPQHF. The CDR3, as DNA: TGTGCCAGCAGTGGTGAGATCAATCAGCCCCAGCATTTT.

This clone came up a few times. The chain couples TRBV4-2 to TRBJ2-7, with D perhaps matching TRBD2 (5 bases). V lost 0 bases and J 7 bases, leaving 7 bases between the germline ends. This CDR3 is 12 amino acids long. The V gene's germline CDR1 is LGHNA and CDR2 YNFKEQ. For the CDR3, the DNA is TGTGCCAGCAGCCAAGATCGGAGGGAGCAGTACTTC. It codes for CASSQDRREQYF.

There are a few counts of this clone. The rearrangement links TRBV28 to TRBJ2-7; D uncertain. With 4 bases removed from V and 3 bases from J, the gap between germline ends came to 22 bases. Germline V gene lookup returns CDR1 MDHEN and CDR2 SYDVKM. The CDR3 has 17 amino acids. CDR3 region: CASSSPRLAVFDYEQYF. DNA of the CDR3: TGTGCCAGCAGTTCCCCCCGCCTCGCAGTGTTCGACTACGAGCAGTACTTC.

This chain uses TRBV6-1 with TRBJ1-5; weak D call: TRBD1 (5 bases). Trimming took 6 bases from V and 5 from J, leaving 17 bases between them. The CDR3 contains 15 residues. Germline CDR1 is MNHNS and CDR2 is SASEGT. CDR3 nucleotide sequence: TGTGCCAGCAGGGATCGCCAGGGTGGGTATCAGCCCCAGCATTTT. Its translation is CASRDRQGGYQPQHF.

The chain has TRBV6-1 and TRBJ2-1, with TRBD2 identical over 7 bases. The junction had 13 bases not matched to a gene; V was cut back by 2 bases and J by 15 bases. The germline V gene encodes CDR1 MNHNS and CDR2 SASEGT. The length of the CDR3 is 14 residues. Here the CDR3 DNA reads TGTGCCAGCAGTGAATTGGGAGGGACCGCGGCGTGGTTCTTC. This gives the protein CASSELGGTAAWFF.